This TCR beta chain was found in a study of blood T cell repertoires in COVID-19. Germline CDR1 is MGHRA and CDR2 is YSYEKL. V was clipped by 1 base and J by 7 bases, with 19 bases between them. The CDR3 consists of 17 residues. Sequencing was performed with immunoSEQ multiplex PCR; in TCRdb, only in-frame clones are kept and a portion is missing. The profile shows 200,000 to 250,000 clones, about 90% of them singletons. This receptor was obtained from a man aged 25-45 years with acute or convalescent COVID-19. The chain carries TRBV4-1 and TRBJ2-2; the D gene is possibly TRBD2 (7 bases). Sequenced: peripheral blood. CDR3 nucleotides: TGCGCCAGCAGCCAAGGGTTTACGGGGGGCCGTAACGGGGAGCTGTTTTTT. It is translated as CASSQGFTGGRNGELFF.